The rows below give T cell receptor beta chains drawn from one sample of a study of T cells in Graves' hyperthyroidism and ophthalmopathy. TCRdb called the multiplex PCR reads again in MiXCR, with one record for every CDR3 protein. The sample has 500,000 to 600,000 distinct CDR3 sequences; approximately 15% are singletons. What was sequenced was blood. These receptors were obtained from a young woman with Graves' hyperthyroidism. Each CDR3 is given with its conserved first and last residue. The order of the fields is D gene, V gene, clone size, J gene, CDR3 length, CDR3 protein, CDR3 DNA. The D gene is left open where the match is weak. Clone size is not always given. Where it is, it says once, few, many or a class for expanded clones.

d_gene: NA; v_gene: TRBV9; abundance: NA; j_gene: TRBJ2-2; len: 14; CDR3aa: CASSVPSNTGELFF; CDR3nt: TGTGCCAGCAGCGTACCCAGCAACACCGGGGAGCTGTTTTTT
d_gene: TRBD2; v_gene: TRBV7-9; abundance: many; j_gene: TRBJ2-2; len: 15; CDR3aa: CASSRTSGNTGELFF; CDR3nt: TGTGCCAGCAGCCGGACTAGCGGTAACACCGGGGAGCTGTTTTTT
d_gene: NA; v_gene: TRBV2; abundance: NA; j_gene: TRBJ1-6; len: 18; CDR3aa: CASSDSRPGGSYNSPLHF; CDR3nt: TGTGCCAGCAGTGACTCCCGACCGGGGGGGTCCTATAATTCACCCCTCCACTTT
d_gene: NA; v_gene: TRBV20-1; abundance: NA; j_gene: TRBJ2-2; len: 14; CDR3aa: CSARDRGIPGELFF; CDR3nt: TGCAGTGCTAGAGATCGGGGGATCCCCGGGGAGCTGTTTTTT
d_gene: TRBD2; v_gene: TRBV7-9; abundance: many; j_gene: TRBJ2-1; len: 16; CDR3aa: CASSFQRDFTYNEQFF; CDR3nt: TGTGCCAGCAGCTTCCAGCGGGATTTCACGTACAATGAGCAGTTCTTC
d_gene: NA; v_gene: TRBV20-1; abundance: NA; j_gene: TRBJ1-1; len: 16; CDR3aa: CSARDLGRDSNTEAFF; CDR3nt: TGCAGTGCTAGAGATCTGGGGCGGGACTCGAACACTGAAGCTTTCTTT
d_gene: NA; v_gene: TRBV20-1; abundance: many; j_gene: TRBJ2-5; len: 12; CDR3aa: CSASRRQETQYF; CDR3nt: TGCAGTGCTAGCCGCCGGCAGGAGACCCAGTACTTC
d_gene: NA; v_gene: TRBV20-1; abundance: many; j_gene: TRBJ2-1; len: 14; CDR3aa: CSADSSNHYNEQFF; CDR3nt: TGCAGTGCGGATTCTAGTAATCACTACAATGAGCAGTTCTTC
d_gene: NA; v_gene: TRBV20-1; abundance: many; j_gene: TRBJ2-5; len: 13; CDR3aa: CSASFRVQETQYF; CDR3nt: TGCAGTGCTAGTTTCAGGGTACAAGAGACCCAGTACTTC
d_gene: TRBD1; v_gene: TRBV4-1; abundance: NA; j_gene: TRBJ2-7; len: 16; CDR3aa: CASSGGTGQGPREQYF; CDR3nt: TGCGCCAGCTCAGGGGGCACGGGACAGGGGCCCCGCGAGCAGTACTTC
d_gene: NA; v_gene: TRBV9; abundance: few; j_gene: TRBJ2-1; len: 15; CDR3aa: CASSVGALTYNEQFF; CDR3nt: TGTGCCAGCAGCGTAGGGGCGCTAACCTACAATGAGCAGTTCTTC
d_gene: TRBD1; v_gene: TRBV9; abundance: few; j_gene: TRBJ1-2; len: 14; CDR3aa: CASSVDQGAFGYTF; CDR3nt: TGTGCCAGCAGCGTAGACCAGGGGGCGTTTGGCTACACCTTC
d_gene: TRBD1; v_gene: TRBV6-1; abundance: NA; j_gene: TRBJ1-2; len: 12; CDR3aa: CARYDRGYGYTF; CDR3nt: TGTGCCAGATACGACAGGGGGTATGGCTACACCTTC
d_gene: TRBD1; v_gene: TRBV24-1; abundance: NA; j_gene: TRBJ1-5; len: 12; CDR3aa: CATSDLADRVHF; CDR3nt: TGTGCCACCAGTGACCTAGCGGACAGGGTTCATTTT
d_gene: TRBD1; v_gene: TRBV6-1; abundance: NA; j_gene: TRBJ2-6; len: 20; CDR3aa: CASSDTVDRGFGAGASVLTF; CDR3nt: TGTGCCAGCAGTGATACCGTCGACAGGGGATTCGGTGCTGGGGCCAGCGTCCTGACTTTC
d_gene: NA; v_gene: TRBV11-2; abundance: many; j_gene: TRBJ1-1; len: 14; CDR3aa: CASSPEGGLTEAFF; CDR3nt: TGTGCCAGCAGCCCGGAGGGGGGACTGACTGAAGCTTTCTTT
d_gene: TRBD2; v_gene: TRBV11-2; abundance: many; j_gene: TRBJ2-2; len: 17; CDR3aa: CASSLLLAGGSPGELFF; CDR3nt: TGTGCCAGCAGCTTATTACTAGCGGGAGGGAGTCCCGGGGAGCTGTTTTTT
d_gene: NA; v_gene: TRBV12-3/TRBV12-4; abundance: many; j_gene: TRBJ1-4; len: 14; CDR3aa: CASRQGQSNEKLFF; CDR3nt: TGTGCCAGCAGACAAGGACAGAGTAATGAAAAACTGTTTTTT
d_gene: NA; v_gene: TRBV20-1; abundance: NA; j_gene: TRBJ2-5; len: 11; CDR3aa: CSARERETQYF; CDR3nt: TGCAGCGCACGGGAAAGAGAGACCCAGTACTTC
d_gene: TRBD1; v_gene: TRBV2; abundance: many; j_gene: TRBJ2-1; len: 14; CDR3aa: CASSARGRLDEQFF; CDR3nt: TGTGCCAGCAGTGCCAGGGGGCGTTTGGATGAGCAGTTCTTC
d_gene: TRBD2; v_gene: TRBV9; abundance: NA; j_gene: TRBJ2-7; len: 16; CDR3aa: CASSVLDGRAGDEQYF; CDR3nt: TGTGCCAGCAGCGTCTTAGACGGGAGGGCGGGCGACGAGCAGTACTTC
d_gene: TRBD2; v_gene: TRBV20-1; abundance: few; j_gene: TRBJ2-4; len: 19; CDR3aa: CSARLLGLAGGIAKNIQYF; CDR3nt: TGCAGTGCTAGACTCTTGGGACTAGCGGGGGGCATCGCCAAAAACATTCAGTACTTC